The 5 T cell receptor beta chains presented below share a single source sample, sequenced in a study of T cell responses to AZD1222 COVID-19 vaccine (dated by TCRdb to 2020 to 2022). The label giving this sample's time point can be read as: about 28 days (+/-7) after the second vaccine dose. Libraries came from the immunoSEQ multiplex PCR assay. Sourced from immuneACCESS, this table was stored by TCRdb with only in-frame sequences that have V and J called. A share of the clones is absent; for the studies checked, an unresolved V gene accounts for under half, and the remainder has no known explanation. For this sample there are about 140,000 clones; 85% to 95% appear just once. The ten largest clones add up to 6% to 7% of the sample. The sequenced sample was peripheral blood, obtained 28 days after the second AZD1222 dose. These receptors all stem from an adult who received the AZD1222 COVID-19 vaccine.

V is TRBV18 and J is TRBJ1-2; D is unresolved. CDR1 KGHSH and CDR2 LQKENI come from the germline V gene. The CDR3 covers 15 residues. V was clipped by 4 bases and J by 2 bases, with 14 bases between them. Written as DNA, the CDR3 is TGTGCCAGCTCACAAGCTGGGCGAGGGAACTATGGCTACACCTTC. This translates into CASSQAGRGNYGYTF.

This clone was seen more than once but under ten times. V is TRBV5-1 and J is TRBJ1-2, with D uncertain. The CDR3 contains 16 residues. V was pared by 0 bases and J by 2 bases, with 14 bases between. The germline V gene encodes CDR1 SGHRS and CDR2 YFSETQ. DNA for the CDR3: TGCGCCAGCAGCTTGGAGACACCATTCACAAACTATGGCTACACCTTC. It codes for CASSLETPFTNYGYTF.

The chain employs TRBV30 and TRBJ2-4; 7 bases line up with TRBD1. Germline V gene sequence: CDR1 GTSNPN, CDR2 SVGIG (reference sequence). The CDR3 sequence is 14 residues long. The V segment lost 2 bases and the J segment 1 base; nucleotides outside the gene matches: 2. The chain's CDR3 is CAWSTGAAKNIQYF. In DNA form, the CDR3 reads TGTGCCTGGAGTACAGGGGCGGCCAAAAACATTCAGTACTTC.

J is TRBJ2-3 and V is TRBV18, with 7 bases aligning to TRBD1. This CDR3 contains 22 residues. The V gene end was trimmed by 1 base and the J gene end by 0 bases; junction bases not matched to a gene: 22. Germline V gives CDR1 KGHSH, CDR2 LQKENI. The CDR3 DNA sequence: TGTGCCAGCTCACCACTTCAGGCCACTCTCGCGACAGGGCCTTCTAGCACAGATACGCAGTATTTT. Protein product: CASSPLQATLATGPSSTDTQYF.

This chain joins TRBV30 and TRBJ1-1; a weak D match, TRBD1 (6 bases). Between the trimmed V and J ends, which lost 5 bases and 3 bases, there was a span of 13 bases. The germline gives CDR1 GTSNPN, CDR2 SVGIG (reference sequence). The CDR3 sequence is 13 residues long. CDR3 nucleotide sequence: TGTGCCTGGGCCGAACAGGGCCACACTGAAGCTTTCTTT. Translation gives CAWAEQGHTEAFF.